This T cell receptor (beta chain) was recorded in a study of T cell changes during pregnancy in multiple sclerosis. Measured with immunoSEQ multiplex PCR; TCRdb has only the in-frame clones, and not every one. The sample consists of about 26,000 clones, about 88% of them appearing once. CDR3 length: 12 amino acids. The V and J ends lost 3 bases and 12 bases, in that order; junction bases with no gene match: 5. The germline gives CDR1 LNHDA, CDR2 SQIVND (reference sequence). This receptor was identified in a female donor with multiple sclerosis, enrolled in a pregnancy study. The specimen was CD8+ T cells from peripheral blood mononuclear cells, collected in the second trimester of pregnancy. The rearrangement uses TRBV19 and TRBJ2-1, with TRBD1 matching over 7 bases. DNA for the CDR3: TGTGCCAGTAGTATGGAGGACAGGTTGCAGTTCTTC. This gives the protein CASSMEDRLQFF.